The rows below give T cell receptor beta chains drawn from one sample of a study of cytomegalovirus exposure and HLA in healthy donors. Generated by immunoSEQ multiplex PCR, the TCRdb table keeps only in-frame clones and is missing some. The repertoire holds more than 100,000 clones, with 70% to 80% as singletons. Sequencing input: PBMCs. The receptors stem from a female donor in good health and CMV-seropositive. The CDR3 runs from the conserved cysteine through the conserved F or W. Fields, in order: V gene, clone size, D gene, J gene, CDR3 DNA, CDR3 protein. D genes are given only for firm matches. A row's size may be missing; if present it is once, few, many or a size class.

TRBV19	few	TRBD1	TRBJ2-7	TGTGCCAGTAGTATACTTCTGGGACAGGGACTCTACGAGCAGTACTTC	CASSILLGQGLYEQYF
TRBV13	once	.	TRBJ2-7	TGTGCCAGCAGGAGGGGGTCAACTCGCTACGAGCAGTACTTC	CASRRGSTRYEQYF
TRBV7-9	.	.	TRBJ2-2	TGTGCCAGCAGCTTAGTACGTCGGTTTTTTAACGATTTCACCGGGGAGCTGTTTTTT	CASSLVRRFFNDFTGELFF
TRBV13	.	.	TRBJ2-7	TGTGCCAGCAGCTTAGATGCGGGGTCCTACGAGCAGTACTTC	CASSLDAGSYEQYF
TRBV6-5	few	.	TRBJ2-3	TGTGCCAGCAGTTCCCAGGGGTCTAGCACAGATACGCAGTATTTT	CASSSQGSSTDTQYF
TRBV5-4	.	.	TRBJ2-5	TGTGCCAGCAGGCCGGGAACCCAAGAGACCCAGTACTTC	CASRPGTQETQYF
TRBV7-2	.	.	TRBJ1-2	TGTGCCAGCAGCTTGCTACGGGGAGCTGGCTACACCTTC	CASSLLRGAGYTF
TRBV25-1	.	.	TRBJ2-3	TGTGCCAGCAGTGATAAAAGCGGCTCTCCCTCCACAGATACGCAGTATTTT	CASSDKSGSPSTDTQYF
TRBV4-1	.	TRBD1	TRBJ1-1	TGCGCCAGCAGCCAAACCGGGACAGGGCTTCCCCCCGCTTTCTTT	CASSQTGTGLPPAFF
TRBV6-6	.	.	TRBJ2-7	TGTGCCAGCACTCAGCGAAGCTCCTACGAGCAGTACTTC	CASTQRSSYEQYF
TRBV6-5	.	TRBD1	TRBJ1-2	TGTGCCAGCAGTTCCCCTGAAACAGGGGACTATGGCTACACCTTC	CASSSPETGDYGYTF
TRBV6-5	.	TRBD1	TRBJ1-2	TGTGCCAGCACCCGCACAGGGGGCGATGGCTACACCTTC	CASTRTGGDGYTF
TRBV5-1	.	.	TRBJ2-3	TGCGCCAGCAGCTTGGTAGCGGTACGCACAGATACGCAGTATTTT	CASSLVAVRTDTQYF
TRBV4-1	few	TRBD1	TRBJ2-7	TGCGCCAGCGGGACAGGGGGTTCCTACGAGCAGTACTTC	CASGTGGSYEQYF
TRBV19	once	TRBD1	TRBJ1-5	TGTGCCAGTAGTCTCGGCAGGGGGCTTAGTCAGCCCCAGCATTTT	CASSLGRGLSQPQHF
TRBV6-5	.	TRBD1	TRBJ1-2	TGTGCCAGCAGAACCGGGACAGGGCCTCGCTACACCTTC	CASRTGTGPRYTF
TRBV30	.	.	TRBJ2-1	TGTGCCTGGACGTCACCACAGGGCAATGAGCAGTTCTTC	CAWTSPQGNEQFF
TRBV18	.	TRBD2	TRBJ2-7	TGTGCCAGCTCTCCGGGGGGCTACGAGCAGTACTTC	CASSPGGYEQYF
TRBV6-5	.	TRBD1	TRBJ1-2	TGTGCCAGCAGTCGACAGGGCACCACCAACTATGGCTACACCTTC	CASSRQGTTNYGYTF
TRBV15	.	.	TRBJ2-7	TGTGCCACCAGCAGAGATCAAGGGGACTACGAGCAGTACTTC	CATSRDQGDYEQYF
TRBV6-5	.	.	TRBJ2-3	TGTGCCAGCACCGACTGGAGCACAGATACGCAGTATTTT	CASTDWSTDTQYF
TRBV5-6	.	TRBD1	TRBJ2-7	TGTGCCAGCAGCCTGCTTGGGAAAGGGGGCTTGGGTTACGAGCAGTACTTC	CASSLLGKGGLGYEQYF
TRBV6-1	.	.	TRBJ2-7	TGTGCCAGCAGCCTTGAACAGGGTGTGGGCGAGCAGTACTTC	CASSLEQGVGEQYF
TRBV4-1	.	.	TRBJ1-4	TGCGCCAGCAGCCAAGAAAGGGGGTCCGCAACTAATGAAAAACTGTTTTTT	CASSQERGSATNEKLFF
TRBV19	.	.	TRBJ1-4	TGTGCCAGTACTGTTGCGGGGGGAAATGAAAAACTGTTTTTT	CASTVAGGNEKLFF
TRBV19	.	.	TRBJ1-2	TGTGCCAGTAGTATTCTGGGACTCCTAAAGGACTATGGCTACACCTTC	CASSILGLLKDYGYTF
TRBV6-5	.	TRBD1	TRBJ2-1	TGTGCCAGCACCATGGGACAGGGGGTGGGTGAGCAGTTCTTC	CASTMGQGVGEQFF
TRBV6-5	.	.	TRBJ2-1	TGTGCCAGCAGCGACCCGGGGAGCTCCTACAATGAGCAGTTCTTC	CASSDPGSSYNEQFF
TRBV15	.	.	TRBJ2-5	TGTGCCACCAGCGTTATGCCCGGGACTCGGGCCCCCCAAGAGACCCAGTACTTC	CATSVMPGTRAPQETQYF
TRBV19	.	.	TRBJ1-2	TGTGCCAGTAGTATCGACAGCTATGGCTACACCTTC	CASSIDSYGYTF
TRBV7-2	.	TRBD1	TRBJ2-3	TGTGCCAGCAGCCCGAGTCCCAGGGGGAGTACAGATACGCAGTATTTT	CASSPSPRGSTDTQYF
TRBV2	.	.	TRBJ1-5	TGTGCCAGCAGGCCCAACAGGGATGGTCATCAGCCCCAGCATTTT	CASRPNRDGHQPQHF
TRBV5-4	once	TRBD2	TRBJ2-1	TGTGCCAGCAGCTTTGGTGGCGGGAGTGGGAATGAGCAGTTCTTC	CASSFGGGSGNEQFF
TRBV27	.	.	TRBJ2-5	TGTGCCAGCAGTTTCAGGCTAAGGGGAGAGACCCAGTACTTC	CASSFRLRGETQYF
TRBV5-1	.	.	TRBJ2-3	TGCGCCAGCAGCTTTAGTACAGATACGCAGTATTTT	CASSFSTDTQYF
TRBV15	.	TRBD1	TRBJ2-7	TGTGCCACCAAGCCCGGGACAGATTCCTACGAGCAGTACTTC	CATKPGTDSYEQYF
TRBV5-4	.	.	TRBJ1-2	TGTGCCAGCTCGCCCGGGACGGGAGCTAACTATGGCTACACCTTC	CASSPGTGANYGYTF
TRBV7-6	.	TRBD1	TRBJ2-2	TGTGCCAGCAGTTTTTCCGGGACAGGGGAGAACACCGGGGAGCTGTTTTTT	CASSFSGTGENTGELFF
TRBV5-4	few	.	TRBJ1-5	TGTGCCAGCAGCTTCACACCAGATCAGCCCCAGCATTTT	CASSFTPDQPQHF
TRBV6-5	.	TRBD1	TRBJ1-6	TGTGCCAGCAGTTACTCGACGGACAGGGAAAATTCACCCCTCCACTTT	CASSYSTDRENSPLHF
TRBV7-6	.	TRBD1	TRBJ2-2	TGTGCCAGCAGCTGGGGACAGCCGAACACCGGGGAGCTGTTTTTT	CASSWGQPNTGELFF
TRBV27	.	.	TRBJ1-1	TGTGCCAGCACCCTTTTCGGGCAGGGCGACACTGAAGCTTTCTTT	CASTLFGQGDTEAFF
TRBV5-4	.	.	TRBJ1-1	TGTGCCAGCAGTTTTCAGGGGAACACTGAAGCTTTCTTT	CASSFQGNTEAFF
TRBV7-2	few	.	TRBJ1-2	TGTGCCAGCAGCTTAGGTCAGCATAATAGCCCCTATGGCTACACCTTC	CASSLGQHNSPYGYTF
TRBV5-4	.	.	TRBJ2-5	TGTGCCAGCAGCTTGGTTGGCTCTGAGACCCAGTACTTC	CASSLVGSETQYF
TRBV2	.	TRBD2	TRBJ2-1	TGTGCCAGCAGTGATCTACTAGCGGGGGGAGAGCAGTTCTTC	CASSDLLAGGEQFF
TRBV6-5	few	TRBD1	TRBJ1-5	TGTGCCAGCAGCAGGGACAGGGGCTTCGATCAGCCCCAGCATTTT	CASSRDRGFDQPQHF
TRBV5-3	few	.	TRBJ2-5	TGTGCCAGAAGCCTCAGCCGTTGGGTTGAAGTAGGGGAAGAAGAGACCCAGTACTTC	CARSLSRWVEVGEEETQYF
TRBV5-5	.	.	TRBJ2-3	TGTGCCAGCAGCCGCCGGGACACGGGCACAGATACGCAGTATTTT	CASSRRDTGTDTQYF
TRBV4-2	.	.	TRBJ1-3	TGTGCCAGCAGCCAAGATCGCCGGACTTCTGGAAACACCATATATTTT	CASSQDRRTSGNTIYF
TRBV18	.	TRBD1	TRBJ2-7	TGTGCCAGCTCACCACTTTTGACAGGGGGCCACGAGCAGTACTTC	CASSPLLTGGHEQYF
TRBV4-1	.	TRBD1	TRBJ2-5	TGCGCCAGCAGCCCCACGACAGGGGGCTCCACAAGGGACCAGTACTTC	CASSPTTGGSTRDQYF
TRBV14	.	.	TRBJ2-7	TGTGCCAGCAGCCAAGAATCTAGCGGGACAGGGGTCTACGAGCAGTACTTC	CASSQESSGTGVYEQYF
TRBV6-1	.	TRBD2	TRBJ2-5	TGTGCCAGCAGTGAACTAGCGGGGGGGCCAGAGACCCAGTACTTC	CASSELAGGPETQYF
TRBV9	.	.	TRBJ1-5	TGTGCCAGCAGCCGGGAGAGGGGATTCGAGCCCCAGCATTTT	CASSRERGFEPQHF
TRBV14	.	.	TRBJ2-1	TGTGCCAGCAGCCAAGTGGTGGGGCCCCTAGGTGGTGAGCAGTTCTTC	CASSQVVGPLGGEQFF
TRBV10-3	.	TRBD1	TRBJ2-7	TGTGCCATCAGTGACACAGGGGACTCCTACGAGCAGTACTTC	CAISDTGDSYEQYF
TRBV18	.	.	TRBJ1-1	TGTGCCAGCTCTGCGGGAGGAAACACTGAAGCTTTCTTT	CASSAGGNTEAFF
TRBV5-1	.	TRBD2	TRBJ2-2	TGCGCCAGCAGCTTGAAAGCGGGAGGCCACGCCGGGGAGCTGTTTTTT	CASSLKAGGHAGELFF